This T cell receptor (beta chain) stems from a study of T cell repertoires in ileal Crohn's disease. Findings of the study overall: Within the first postoperative year, endoscopy came at median about 6.4 months. Compared with non-smokers, active smokers at surgery showed more clonal expansions.

CDR3 length: 16 residues. Deletions cut 2 bases from V and 7 bases from J, with 15 bases between. CDR1 is SGHTA, CDR2 FQGNSA, per germline. Around 0.55 micrograms of biopsy DNA per sample underwent TCRB immunosequencing. Sequencing was performed with immunoSEQ multiplex PCR; in TCRdb, only in-frame clones are kept and a portion is missing. The sample lists thousands of clones, 70% to 80% occurring once. Time point here: neoterminal ileum biopsy at postoperative endoscopy, about 6 months after surgery. A remark on this clone: Its specificity is not known.

The rearrangement links TRBV7-2 to TRBJ1-6, with D perhaps matching TRBD1 (5 bases). The sample consisted of ileal tissue. This TCR was recovered from an adult with Crohn's disease. CDR3 protein: CASSLSQRGANSPLHF. DNA of the CDR3: TGTGCCAGCAGCTTATCTCAACGTGGGGCCAATTCACCCCTCCACTTT.